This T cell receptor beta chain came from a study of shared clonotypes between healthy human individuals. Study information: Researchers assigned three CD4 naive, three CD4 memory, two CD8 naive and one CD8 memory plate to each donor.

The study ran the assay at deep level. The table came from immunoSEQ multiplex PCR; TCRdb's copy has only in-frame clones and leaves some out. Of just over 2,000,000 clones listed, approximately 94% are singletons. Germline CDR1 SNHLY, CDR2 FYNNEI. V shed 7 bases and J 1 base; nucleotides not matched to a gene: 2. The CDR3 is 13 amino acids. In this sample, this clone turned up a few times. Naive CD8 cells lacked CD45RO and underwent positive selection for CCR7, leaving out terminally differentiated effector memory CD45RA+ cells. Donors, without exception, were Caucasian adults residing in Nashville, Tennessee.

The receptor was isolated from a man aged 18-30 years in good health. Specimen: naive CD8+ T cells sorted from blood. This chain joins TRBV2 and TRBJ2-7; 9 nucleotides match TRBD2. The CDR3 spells CASTSGASYEQYF. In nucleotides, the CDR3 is TGTGCCAGCACTAGCGGGGCTTCCTACGAGCAGTACTTC.